Below, 18 T cell receptor beta chains from the same sample are listed, as sequenced in a study of blood T cell repertoires in COVID-19. Measured with immunoSEQ multiplex PCR; TCRdb has only the in-frame clones, and not every one. In the table there are some 240,000 clones, about 87% of which are singletons. The sample taken for sequencing was peripheral blood. All receptors derive from a woman in her seventies with COVID-19, enrolled during active disease.

The chain combines TRBV5-1 with TRBJ2-1, with 10 nucleotides matching TRBD1. Germline loops: CDR1 SGHRS, CDR2 YFSETQ. J was trimmed by 6 bases and V by 0 bases; bases with no gene match: 3. This CDR3 region has 15 residues. The CDR3 region has the DNA TGCGCCAGCAGCTTGGATAGGACAGGGGGCAATGAGCAGTTCTTC. It codes for CASSLDRTGGNEQFF.

The chain uses TRBV19 and TRBJ1-4; D is undetermined. V was trimmed by 8 bases and J by 8 bases, leaving 15 bases between them. Germline V lookup: CDR1 LNHDA, CDR2 SQIVND (reference sequence). CDR3 length: 13 residues. CDR3 nucleotide sequence: TGTGCCAGTCTTCGTACGGGAGAAGAAAAACTGTTTTTT. It specifies CASLRTGEEKLFF.

The chain couples TRBV10-3 to TRBJ2-3; 9 bases are a match to TRBD1. There are 16 residues in the CDR3. Germline assignment: CDR1 ENHRY and CDR2 SYGVKD. Germline trimming cut 4 bases from V and 2 bases from J; bases unmatched to any gene: 7. As DNA, the CDR3 is TGTGCCATCAGTGGATGGGGACAGGGCTCCACAGATACGCAGTATTTT. Its protein is CAISGWGQGSTDTQYF.

This clone appeared a single time. The V and J genes are TRBV5-1 and TRBJ1-2; D call uncertain. Trimming removed 0 bases from V and 4 bases from J, with 10 bases in between. CDR3 length equals 14 residues. The germline gives CDR1 SGHRS, CDR2 YFSETQ. CDR3 DNA sequence: TGCGCCAGCAGCTTGGCCACCGACTCCTATGGCTACACCTTC. It encodes CASSLATDSYGYTF.

The rearrangement links TRBV28 to TRBJ2-2; TRBD2 matches at 9 bases. Losses at the gene ends were 6 bases for V and 7 bases for J; bases not matched to a gene: 12. This CDR3 contains 16 residues. Germline values: CDR1 MDHEN, CDR2 SYDVKM. The CDR3 region is CASSPPGLAVGGELFF. The CDR3 DNA reads as TGTGCCAGCAGCCCTCCGGGACTAGCAGTGGGCGGGGAGCTGTTTTTT.

The rearrangement uses TRBV29-1 and TRBJ1-2, with D hard to call. Trimming shortened V by 3 bases and J by 8 bases, and 19 bases separated the two germline ends. The CDR3 totals 14 residues. The germline V gene has CDR1 SQVTM and CDR2 ANQGSEA. The DNA for the CDR3 is TGCAGCGTTGATAGGCCGACCCCCACCGGGGGCTACACCTTC. It codes for CSVDRPTPTGGYTF.

The chain recombines TRBV19 with TRBJ1-6; D is unresolved. V was clipped by 8 bases and J by 7 bases, with 12 bases between them. The CDR3 spans 13 residues. CDR1 is LNHDA, CDR2 SQIVND, per germline (reference sequence). This CDR3 is CASSTRRNSPLHF. Here the CDR3 DNA reads TGTGCCAGTTCGACGCGCAGGAATTCACCCCTCCACTTT.

V usage is TRBV28 and J usage is TRBJ1-2; D gene uncertain. CDR1 and CDR2 from the germline V gene are MDHEN and SYDVKM. The length of the CDR3 is 11 residues. Trimming took off 1 base at V and 8 bases at J, with 5 bases between the two ends. The CDR3 nucleotides read TGTGCCAGCAGTTTATCTGCGGGCTACACCTTC. Encoded protein: CASSLSAGYTF.

This clone was detected only once. The chain couples TRBV6-4 to TRBJ1-2; 10 bases map to TRBD1. V lost 0 bases to trimming and J lost 4 bases; unmatched junction nucleotides: 5. Germline assignment: CDR1 MRHNA and CDR2 SNTAGT. CDR3 length equals 16 residues. The CDR3 protein is CASSDSGQGPIYGYTF. DNA for the CDR3: TGTGCCAGCAGTGACTCGGGACAGGGGCCAATCTATGGCTACACCTTC.

This rearrangement joins TRBV5-4 to TRBJ1-1, with 7 nucleotides matching TRBD1. Germline loops: CDR1 SGHNT, CDR2 YYREEE (reference sequence). Trimming took 4 bases from V and 6 from J; bases not matched to a gene: 6. The CDR3 runs to 13 residues. The CDR3 DNA reads as TGTGCCAGCAGCCCGACAGGGCTCGCTGAAGCTTTCTTT. It encodes CASSPTGLAEAFF.

This clone was recorded once. V is TRBV6-5 and J is TRBJ1-1, with 8 bases that match TRBD1. V was pared by 6 bases and J by 4 bases, with 7 bases of the junction left unmatched. Germline V CDR1 and CDR2: MNHEY, SVGAGI. The CDR3 covers 14 residues. CDR3 DNA sequence: TGTGCCAGCAGGGACAGGGCATTGTTCACTGAAGCTTTCTTT. It encodes CASRDRALFTEAFF.

The rearrangement joins TRBV12-3 or TRBV12-4 to TRBJ1-2; D remains unclear. With 1 base removed from V and 7 bases from J, the gap between germline ends came to 10 bases. The CDR3 runs 13 residues. The CDR3 spells CASSLVGLSGYTF. The CDR3, as DNA: TGTGCCAGCAGTTTAGTTGGACTATCTGGCTACACCTTC.

This sequence joins TRBV15 and TRBJ1-2; D not certain. The CDR3 is made up of 15 amino acids. Germline lookup yields CDR1 LNHNV and CDR2 YYDKDF (reference sequence). The germline V and J ends were trimmed by 0 bases and 8 bases, with 16 bases remaining between them. The CDR3 nucleotides read TGTGCCACCAGCAGAGATCGGGGTCGGTCCGAGGGCTACACCTTC. This translates into CATSRDRGRSEGYTF.

This sequence joins TRBV6-5 and TRBJ1-6; D is possibly TRBD1 (5 bases). Germline V gene data show CDR1 as MNHEY and CDR2 as SVGAGI. Trimming shortened V by 6 bases and J by 9 bases, and 18 bases separated the two germline ends. The CDR3 loop spans 15 amino acids. CDR3 nucleotides: TGTGCCAGCAGCAACGGACTAGGGGACGTTTCACCCCTCCACTTT. It yields the protein CASSNGLGDVSPLHF.

The chain uses TRBV11-3 and TRBJ2-7, with 9 nucleotides matching TRBD1. The V gene end was trimmed by 4 bases and the J gene end by 1 base; junction bases not matched to a gene: 5. The germline CDR1 and CDR2 sequences are SGHNT and YENEEA. The CDR3 has 15 amino acids. The CDR3 region has the DNA TGTGCCAGCAGCTCAGGGACAGGGACTTCCTACGAGCAGTACTTC. It codes for CASSSGTGTSYEQYF. Drawing the rest from reference TRBV11-3 and TRBJ2-7, the complete variable domain is EAGVVQSPRYKIIEKKQPVAFWCNPISGHNTLYWYLQNLGQGPELLIRYENEEAVDDSQLPKDRFSAERLKGVDSTLKIQPAELGDSAVYLCASSSGTGTSYEQYFGPGTRLTVT.

The sample holds a few counts of this clone. The V gene is TRBV9, the J gene TRBJ2-1; D call uncertain. The germline gives CDR1 SGDLS, CDR2 YYNGEE. The CDR3 spans 15 residues. V was trimmed by 4 bases and J by 0 bases, leaving 11 bases between them. CDR3: CASSRDSSSYNEQFF. CDR3 in DNA: TGTGCCAGCAGCAGAGACTCGAGCTCCTACAATGAGCAGTTCTTC.

The CDR3 region is CASTHQVDEKLFF. CDR3 coding DNA: TGTGCCAGTACCCACCAGGTGGATGAAAAACTGTTTTTT. This chain connects TRBV19 to TRBJ1-4; D ambiguous. Trimming cost V 7 bases and J 6 bases, with 12 bases left between them. This CDR3 region has 13 residues. Germline values: CDR1 LNHDA, CDR2 SQIVND (reference sequence).

V is TRBV12-3 or TRBV12-4 and J is TRBJ2-1; 8 bases are shared with TRBD1. The CDR3 loop spans 11 amino acids. With 5 bases clipped from V and 14 bases from J, the junction kept 5 bases outside the gene matches. The CDR3 loop reads CASSMDRAEFF. The CDR3 nucleotides are TGTGCCAGCAGTATGGACAGGGCGGAGTTCTTC.